The rows below give T cell receptor beta chains drawn from one sample of a study of control samples from healthy donors and cancer patients. Assay used: immunoSEQ multiplex PCR; TCRdb lists only in-frame clones, some missing. The table has about 410,000 clones, 80% to 95% seen once. The source material was PBMCs. Receptors originate from a man in his forties with head and neck cancer. Each CDR3 is given with its conserved first and last residue. D genes are given only for firm matches.

CDR3 protein | J gene | V gene | D gene
CATSDLTRDRDNEQFF | TRBJ2-1 | TRBV24-1 | TRBD1
CASSLMDSGANVLTF | TRBJ2-6 | TRBV7-3 | -
CASSENVGGRTSNQPQHF | TRBJ1-5 | TRBV21-1 | -
CASSEGTGGFGNQPQHF | TRBJ1-5 | TRBV6-1 | TRBD1
CASSVDPRPGELFF | TRBJ2-2 | TRBV9 | -
CASSLVGQDYEQYF | TRBJ2-7 | TRBV11-2 | TRBD1
CSARDYEQYF | TRBJ2-7 | TRBV20-1 | -
CASTSPSRRTAFF | TRBJ1-1 | TRBV28 | -
CASSYRGRPGANVLTF | TRBJ2-6 | TRBV19 | TRBD1
CATSRDWESGGAGKTYEQYF | TRBJ2-7 | TRBV15 | TRBD2
CASSRGPLNSPLHF | TRBJ1-6 | TRBV27 | -
CASSWGRPSLTYEQYF | TRBJ2-7 | TRBV27 | -
CASTKTGRYQETQYF | TRBJ2-5 | TRBV6-5 | -
CATSNYGYTF | TRBJ1-2 | TRBV28 | -
CAWSVPRAGSYNEQFF | TRBJ2-1 | TRBV30 | -
CASSSSGRPGTNEKLFF | TRBJ1-4 | TRBV5-1 | -
CASSVGQGSYNYGYTF | TRBJ1-2 | TRBV9 | TRBD1
CASLSQQNTGELFF | TRBJ2-2 | TRBV5-1 | -
CASRGQKSYEQYF | TRBJ2-7 | TRBV11-1 | TRBD1
CASSFIGETQYF | TRBJ2-5 | TRBV27 | -
CASSLTGANYGYTF | TRBJ1-2 | TRBV5-5 | -
CAISGLDRDDTGELFF | TRBJ2-2 | TRBV10-3 | TRBD1